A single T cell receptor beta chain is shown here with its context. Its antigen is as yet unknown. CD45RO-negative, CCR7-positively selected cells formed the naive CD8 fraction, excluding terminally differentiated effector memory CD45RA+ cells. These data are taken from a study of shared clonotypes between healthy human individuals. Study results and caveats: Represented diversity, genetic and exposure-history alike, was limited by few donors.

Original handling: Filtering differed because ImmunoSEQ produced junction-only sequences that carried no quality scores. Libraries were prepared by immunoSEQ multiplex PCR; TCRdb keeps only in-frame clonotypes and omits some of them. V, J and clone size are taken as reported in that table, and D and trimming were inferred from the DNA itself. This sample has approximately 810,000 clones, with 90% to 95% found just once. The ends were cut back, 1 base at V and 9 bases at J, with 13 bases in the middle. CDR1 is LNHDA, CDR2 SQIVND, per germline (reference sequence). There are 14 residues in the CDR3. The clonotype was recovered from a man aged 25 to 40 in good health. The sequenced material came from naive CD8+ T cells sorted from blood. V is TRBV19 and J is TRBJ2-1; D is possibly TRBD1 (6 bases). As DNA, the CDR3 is TGTGCCAGTAGTATAGTTCTCAGGGGCGGTGAGCAGTTCTTC. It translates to CASSIVLRGGEQFF.